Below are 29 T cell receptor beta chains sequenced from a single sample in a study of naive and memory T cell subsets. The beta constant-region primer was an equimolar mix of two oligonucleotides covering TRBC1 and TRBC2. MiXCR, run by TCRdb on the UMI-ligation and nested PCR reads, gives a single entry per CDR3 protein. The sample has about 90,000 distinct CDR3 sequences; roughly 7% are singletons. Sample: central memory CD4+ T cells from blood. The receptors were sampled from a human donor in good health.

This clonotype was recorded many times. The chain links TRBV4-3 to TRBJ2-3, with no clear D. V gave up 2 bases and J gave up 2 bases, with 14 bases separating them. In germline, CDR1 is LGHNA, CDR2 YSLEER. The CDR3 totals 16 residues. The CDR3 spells CASSQKVGQFTDTQYF. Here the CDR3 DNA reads TGCGCCAGCAGCCAAAAGGTCGGTCAGTTCACAGATACGCAGTATTTT.

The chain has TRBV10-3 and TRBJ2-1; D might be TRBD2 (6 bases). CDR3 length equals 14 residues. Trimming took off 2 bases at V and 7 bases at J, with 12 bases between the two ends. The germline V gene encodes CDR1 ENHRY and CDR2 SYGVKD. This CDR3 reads CAISEGLAQNEQFF. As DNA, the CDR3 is TGTGCCATCAGTGAGGGCCTAGCGCAAAATGAGCAGTTCTTC.

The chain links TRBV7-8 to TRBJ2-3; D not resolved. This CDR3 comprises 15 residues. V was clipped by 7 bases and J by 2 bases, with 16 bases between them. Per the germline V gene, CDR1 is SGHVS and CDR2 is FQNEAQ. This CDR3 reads CASTPMRSDTDTQYF. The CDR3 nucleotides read TGTGCCAGCACCCCCATGAGGTCCGACACAGATACGCAGTATTTT.

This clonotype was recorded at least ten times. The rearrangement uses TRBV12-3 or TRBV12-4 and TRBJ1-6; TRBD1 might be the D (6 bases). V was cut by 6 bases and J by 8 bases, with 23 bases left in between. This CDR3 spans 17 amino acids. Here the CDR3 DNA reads TGTGCCAGCAGACGGACACTCAGGGGTTTGGTGTATTCACCCCTCCACTTT. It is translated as CASRRTLRGLVYSPLHF.

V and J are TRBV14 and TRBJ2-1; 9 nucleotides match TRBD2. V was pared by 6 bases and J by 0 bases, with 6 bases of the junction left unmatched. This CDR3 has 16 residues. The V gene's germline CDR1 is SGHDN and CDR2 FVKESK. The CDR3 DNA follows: TGTGCCAGCAGACCGATTAGCGGGAGCTCCTACAATGAGCAGTTCTTC. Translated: CASRPISGSSYNEQFF.

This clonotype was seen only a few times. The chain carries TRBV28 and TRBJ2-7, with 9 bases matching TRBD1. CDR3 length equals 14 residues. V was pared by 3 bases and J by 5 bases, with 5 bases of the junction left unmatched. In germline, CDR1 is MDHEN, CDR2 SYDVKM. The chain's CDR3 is CASSLLTGGNEQYF. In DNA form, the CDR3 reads TGTGCCAGCAGTTTGTTGACAGGGGGTAACGAGCAGTACTTC.

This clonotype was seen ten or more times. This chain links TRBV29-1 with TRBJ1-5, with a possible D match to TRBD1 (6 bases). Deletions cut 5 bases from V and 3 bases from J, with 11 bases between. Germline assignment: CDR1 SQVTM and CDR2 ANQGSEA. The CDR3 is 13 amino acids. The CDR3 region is CSVRDNYNQPQHF. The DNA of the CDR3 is TGCAGCGTTCGGGACAACTACAATCAGCCCCAGCATTTT.

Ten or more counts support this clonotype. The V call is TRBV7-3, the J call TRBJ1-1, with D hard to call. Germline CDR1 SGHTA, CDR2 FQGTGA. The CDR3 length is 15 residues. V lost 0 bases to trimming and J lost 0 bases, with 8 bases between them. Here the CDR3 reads CASSLTPRLNTEAFF. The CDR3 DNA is TGTGCCAGCAGCTTAACTCCCAGATTGAACACTGAAGCTTTCTTT.

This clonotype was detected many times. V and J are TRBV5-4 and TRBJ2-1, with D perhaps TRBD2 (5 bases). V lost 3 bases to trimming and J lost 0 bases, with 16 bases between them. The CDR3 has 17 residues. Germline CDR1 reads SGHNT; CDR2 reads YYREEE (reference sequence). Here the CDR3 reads CASSSRLRTLSYNEQFF. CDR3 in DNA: TGTGCCAGCAGCTCACGACTACGGACTCTCTCCTACAATGAGCAGTTCTTC.

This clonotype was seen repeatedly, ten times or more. The CDR3 coding sequence is TGTGCCAGCAGCGTACAGATTAGCACAGATACGCAGTATTTT. Its translation: CASSVQISTDTQYF. The chain has TRBV11-2 and TRBJ2-3; D is unclear. V shed 5 bases and J shed 0 bases, with 9 bases lying between them. Per germline, CDR1 SGHAT and CDR2 FQNNGV. The CDR3 extends over 14 amino acids.

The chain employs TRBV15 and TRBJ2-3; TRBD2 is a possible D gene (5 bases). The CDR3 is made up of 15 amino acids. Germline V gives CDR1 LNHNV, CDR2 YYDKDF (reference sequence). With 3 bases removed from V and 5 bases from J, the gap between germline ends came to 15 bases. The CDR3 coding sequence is TGTGCCACCAGCAGTAGGACCCAAACTAGAGATACGCAGTATTTT. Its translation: CATSSRTQTRDTQYF.

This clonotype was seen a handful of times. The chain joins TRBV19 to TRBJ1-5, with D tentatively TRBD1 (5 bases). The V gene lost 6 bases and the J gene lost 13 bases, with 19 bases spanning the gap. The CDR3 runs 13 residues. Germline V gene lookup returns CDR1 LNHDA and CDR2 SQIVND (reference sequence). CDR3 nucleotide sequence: TGTGCCAGTAGCAATAGGGCCTCAACAGGTCAGCATTTT. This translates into CASSNRASTGQHF.

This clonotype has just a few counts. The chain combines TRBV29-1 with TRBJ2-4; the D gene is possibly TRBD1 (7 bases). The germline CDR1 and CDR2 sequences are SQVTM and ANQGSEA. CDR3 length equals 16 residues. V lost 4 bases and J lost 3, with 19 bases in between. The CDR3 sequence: CSVVRRGQGDKNIQYF. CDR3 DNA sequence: TGCAGCGTTGTCAGGAGGGGGCAGGGGGACAAAAACATTCAGTACTTC.

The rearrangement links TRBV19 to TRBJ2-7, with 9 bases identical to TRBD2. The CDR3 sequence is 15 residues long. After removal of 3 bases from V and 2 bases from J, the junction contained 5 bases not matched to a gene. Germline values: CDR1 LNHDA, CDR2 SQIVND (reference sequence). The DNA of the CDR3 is TGTGCCAGTAGTATGGGAGCGGGAGGCCCCTACGAGCAGTACTTC. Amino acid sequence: CASSMGAGGPYEQYF.

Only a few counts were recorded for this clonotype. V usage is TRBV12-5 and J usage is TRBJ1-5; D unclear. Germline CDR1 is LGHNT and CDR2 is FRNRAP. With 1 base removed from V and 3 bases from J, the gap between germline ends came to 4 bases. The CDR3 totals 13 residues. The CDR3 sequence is CASGLGVNQPQHF. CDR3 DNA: TGTGCTAGTGGTTTGGGGGTCAATCAGCCCCAGCATTTT.

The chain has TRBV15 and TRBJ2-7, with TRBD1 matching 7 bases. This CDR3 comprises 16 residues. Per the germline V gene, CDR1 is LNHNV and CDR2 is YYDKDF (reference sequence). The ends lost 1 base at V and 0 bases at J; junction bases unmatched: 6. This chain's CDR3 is CATSRGTGQSSYEQYF. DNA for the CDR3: TGTGCCACCAGCAGAGGGACGGGACAGAGCTCCTACGAGCAGTACTTC.

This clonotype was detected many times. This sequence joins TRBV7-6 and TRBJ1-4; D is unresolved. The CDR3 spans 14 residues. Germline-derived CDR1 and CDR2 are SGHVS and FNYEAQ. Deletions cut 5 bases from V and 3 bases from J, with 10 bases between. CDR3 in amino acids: CASSHRGSNEKLFF. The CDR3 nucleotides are TGTGCCAGCAGCCACCGAGGGTCTAATGAAAAACTGTTTTTT.

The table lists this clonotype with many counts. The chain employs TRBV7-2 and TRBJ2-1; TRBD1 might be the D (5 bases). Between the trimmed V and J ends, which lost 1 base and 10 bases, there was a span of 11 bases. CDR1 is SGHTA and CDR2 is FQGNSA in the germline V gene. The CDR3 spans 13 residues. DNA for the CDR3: TGTGCCAGCAGCTTAGAACAGGCAGGGGAGCAGTTCTTC. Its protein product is CASSLEQAGEQFF.

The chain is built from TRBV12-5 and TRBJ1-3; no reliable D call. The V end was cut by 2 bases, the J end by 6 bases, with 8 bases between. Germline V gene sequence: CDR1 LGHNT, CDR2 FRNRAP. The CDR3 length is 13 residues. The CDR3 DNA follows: TGTGCTAGTGGTTTGTCTGCGGAAAACACCATATATTTT. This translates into CASGLSAENTIYF.

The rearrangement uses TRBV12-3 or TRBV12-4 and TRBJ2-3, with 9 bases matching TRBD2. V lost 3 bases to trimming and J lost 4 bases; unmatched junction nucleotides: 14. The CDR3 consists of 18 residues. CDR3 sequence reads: CASSFEGWSGGPSDTQYF. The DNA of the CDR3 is TGTGCCAGCAGTTTTGAGGGTTGGAGCGGGGGGCCCTCAGATACGCAGTATTTT.

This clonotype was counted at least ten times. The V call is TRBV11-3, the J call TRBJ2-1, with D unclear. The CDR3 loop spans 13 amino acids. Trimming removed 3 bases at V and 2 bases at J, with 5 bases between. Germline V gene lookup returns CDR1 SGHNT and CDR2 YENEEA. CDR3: CASSFDPYNEQFF. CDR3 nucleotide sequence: TGTGCCAGCAGCTTCGACCCCTACAATGAGCAGTTCTTC.

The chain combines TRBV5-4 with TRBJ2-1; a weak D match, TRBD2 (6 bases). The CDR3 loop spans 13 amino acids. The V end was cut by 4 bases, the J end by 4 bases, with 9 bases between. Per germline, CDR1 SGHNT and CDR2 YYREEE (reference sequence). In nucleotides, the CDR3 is TGTGCCAGCAGCGCGGGACTTTACAATGAGCAGTTCTTC. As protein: CASSAGLYNEQFF.

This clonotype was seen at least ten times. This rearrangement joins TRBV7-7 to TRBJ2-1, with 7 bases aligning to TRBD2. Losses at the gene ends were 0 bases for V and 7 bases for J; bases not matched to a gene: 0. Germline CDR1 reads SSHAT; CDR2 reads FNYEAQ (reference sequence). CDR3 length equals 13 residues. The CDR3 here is CASSLAGGNEQFF. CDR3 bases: TGTGCCAGCAGCTTAGCGGGGGGGAATGAGCAGTTCTTC.

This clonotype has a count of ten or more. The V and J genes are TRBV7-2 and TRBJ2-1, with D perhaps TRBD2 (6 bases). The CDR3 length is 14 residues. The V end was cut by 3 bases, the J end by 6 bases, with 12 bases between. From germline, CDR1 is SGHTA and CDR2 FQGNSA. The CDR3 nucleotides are TGTGCCAGCAGCTTGCAGGTGGGAGGCAATGAGCAGTTCTTC. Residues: CASSLQVGGNEQFF. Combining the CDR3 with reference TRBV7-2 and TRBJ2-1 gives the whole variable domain GAGVSQSPSNKVTEKGKDVELRCDPISGHTALYWYRQSLGQGLEFLIYFQGNSAPDKSGLPSDRFSAERTGGSVSTLTIQRTQQEDSAVYLCASSLQVGGNEQFFGPGTRLTVL.

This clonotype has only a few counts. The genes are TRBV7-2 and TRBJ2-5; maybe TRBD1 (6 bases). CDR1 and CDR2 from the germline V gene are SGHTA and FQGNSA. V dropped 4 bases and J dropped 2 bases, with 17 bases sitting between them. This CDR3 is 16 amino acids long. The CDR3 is CASSSAGTPTQETQYF. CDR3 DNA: TGTGCCAGCAGCTCCGCCGGGACACCAACTCAAGAGACCCAGTACTTC.

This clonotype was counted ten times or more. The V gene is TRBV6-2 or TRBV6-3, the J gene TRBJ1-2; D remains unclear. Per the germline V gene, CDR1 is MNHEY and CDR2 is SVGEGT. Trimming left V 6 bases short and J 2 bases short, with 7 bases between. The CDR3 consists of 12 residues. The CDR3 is CASSDRNYGYTF. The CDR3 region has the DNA TGTGCCAGCAGCGACCGCAACTATGGCTACACCTTC.

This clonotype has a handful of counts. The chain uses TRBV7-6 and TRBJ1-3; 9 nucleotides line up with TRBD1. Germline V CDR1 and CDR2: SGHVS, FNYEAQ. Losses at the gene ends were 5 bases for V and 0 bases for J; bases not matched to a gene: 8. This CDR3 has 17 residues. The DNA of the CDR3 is TGTGCCAGCAGCAGGGGGACAGGGCATGACTCTGGAAACACCATATATTTT. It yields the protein CASSRGTGHDSGNTIYF.

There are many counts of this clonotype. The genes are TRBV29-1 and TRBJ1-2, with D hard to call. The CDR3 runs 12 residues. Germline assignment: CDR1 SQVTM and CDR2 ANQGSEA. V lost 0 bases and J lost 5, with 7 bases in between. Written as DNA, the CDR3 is TGCAGCGTTGAAGACGTCCGGTATGGCTACACCTTC. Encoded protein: CSVEDVRYGYTF.

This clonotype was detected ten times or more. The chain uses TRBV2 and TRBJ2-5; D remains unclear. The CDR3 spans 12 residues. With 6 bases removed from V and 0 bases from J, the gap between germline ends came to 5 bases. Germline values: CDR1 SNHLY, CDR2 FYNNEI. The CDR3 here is CASSSYQETQYF. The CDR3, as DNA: TGTGCCAGCAGCTCGTACCAAGAGACCCAGTACTTC.